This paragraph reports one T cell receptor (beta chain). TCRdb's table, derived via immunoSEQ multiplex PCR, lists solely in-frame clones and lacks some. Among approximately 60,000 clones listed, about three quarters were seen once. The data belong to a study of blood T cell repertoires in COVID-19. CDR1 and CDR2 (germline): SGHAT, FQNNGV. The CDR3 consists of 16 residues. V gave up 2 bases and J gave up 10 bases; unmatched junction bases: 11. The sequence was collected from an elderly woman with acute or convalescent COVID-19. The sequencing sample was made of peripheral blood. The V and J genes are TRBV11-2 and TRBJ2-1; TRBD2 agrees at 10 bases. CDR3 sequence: CASSLLSGRALGEQFF. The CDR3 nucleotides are TGTGCCAGCAGCTTATTAAGCGGGAGGGCTCTCGGGGAGCAGTTCTTC.